This TCR beta chain was sequenced for a study of CD8 T cells in ankylosing spondylitis. General study points: Reportedly, matched ankylosing spondylitis synovial fluid was significantly enriched for disease-linked clones.

Germline loops: CDR1 LNHDA, CDR2 SQIVND (reference sequence). V gave up 10 bases and J gave up 5 bases, with 14 bases separating them. CDR3 length: 12 residues. 5'-RACE, quantitative and with molecular barcodes, yielded the TCR beta libraries. In TCRdb, the 5' RACE reads were re-called with MiXCR into one record per CDR3 protein. The sample gives about 240,000 distinct CDR3 sequences, around 9.2% of which show up once; 6.5% to 7% is in the top ten. In the case of this clonotype: Antigen specificity is unknown.

The TCR was taken from a male donor with ankylosing spondylitis or in good health (not recorded which). The chain joins TRBV19 to TRBJ1-1; D is perhaps TRBD1 (5 bases). Sample: blood, either unsorted or a sorted T cell fraction (not recorded which). CDR3 amino acids: CATKGRGTEAFF. In nucleotides, the CDR3 is TGTGCCACCAAAGGGCGGGGGACTGAAGCTTTCTTT.